This entry is about one T cell receptor (beta chain). This clone's antigen is unknown. No clone much larger than this one lies a single base away; base qualities are absent. This record belongs to a study of radiotherapy plus CTLA-4 blockade in lung cancer (dated by TCRdb to 2016 to 2019). With respect to the entire study: Among enrolled patients, under 20% had an objective response and roughly 33% reached disease control.

V loses 4 bases, J loses 3 bases, and the germline ends lie 16 bases apart. Taken from the germline V gene, the CDR1 and CDR2 loops are MNHNS and SASEGT. From the cysteine through the phenylalanine, the CDR3 covers 15 amino acids. Kept here is only the CDR3 DNA, which spans 45 bases and is read in frame from base 1. The study evaluated CTLA-4 blockade (ipilimumab) given together with focal radiation therapy in patients who had chemo-refractory metastatic non-small-cell lung cancer. Library construction relied on the immunoSEQ multiplex PCR assay. The immuneACCESS repertoire file appears here via TCRdb, limited to in-frame rearrangements. These files lack a portion of the clones; in checked studies, under half of the deficit traces to unresolved V genes, and the cause of the others is not known. In all, the sample holds approximately 45,000 clones, and roughly 60% of those were seen once. Clones ranked in the top ten supply around 18% of the sample.

Findings and caveats that apply to the study as a whole: TCR clones derived from tumors expanded in peripheral blood after treatment with radiotherapy and ipilimumab. The strongest predictors of response were reported to be early dynamic shifts in blood T cell clones along with a rise in serum interferon-beta following radiation.

The TCR sequence derives from a human donor with non-small cell lung cancer who had a partial response to radiotherapy plus ipilimumab. The starting material was peripheral blood, obtained from a patient treated with radiotherapy plus ipilimumab. The sequence is built from TRBV6-1 and TRBJ2-7; the D gene is possibly TRBD1, with 5 bases matching. The CDR3 corresponds to CASSGGDTQLYEQYF. The DNA sequence reads TGTGCCAGCAGTGGGGGCGACACGCAACTCTACGAGCAGTACTTC.